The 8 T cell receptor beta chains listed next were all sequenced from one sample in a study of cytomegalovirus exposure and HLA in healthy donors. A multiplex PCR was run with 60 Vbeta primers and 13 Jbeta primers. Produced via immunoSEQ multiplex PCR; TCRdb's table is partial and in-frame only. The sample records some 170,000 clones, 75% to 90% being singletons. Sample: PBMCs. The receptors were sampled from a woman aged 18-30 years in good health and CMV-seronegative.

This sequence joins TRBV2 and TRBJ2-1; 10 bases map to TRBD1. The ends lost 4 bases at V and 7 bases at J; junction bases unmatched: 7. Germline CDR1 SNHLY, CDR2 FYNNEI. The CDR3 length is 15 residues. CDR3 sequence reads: CASSGDRGRGNEQFF. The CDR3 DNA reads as TGTGCCAGCAGTGGGGACAGGGGACGAGGGAATGAGCAGTTCTTC.

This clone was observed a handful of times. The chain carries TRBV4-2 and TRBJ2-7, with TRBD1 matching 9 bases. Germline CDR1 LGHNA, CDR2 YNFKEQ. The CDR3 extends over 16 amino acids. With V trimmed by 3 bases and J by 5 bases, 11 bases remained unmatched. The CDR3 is CASSQRYPGQGDEQYF. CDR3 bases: TGTGCCAGCAGCCAGCGGTACCCGGGACAGGGAGACGAGCAGTACTTC.

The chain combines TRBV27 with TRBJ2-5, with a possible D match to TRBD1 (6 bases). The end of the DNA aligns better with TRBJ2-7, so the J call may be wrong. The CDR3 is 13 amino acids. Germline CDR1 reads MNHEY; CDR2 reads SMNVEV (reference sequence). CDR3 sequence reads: CASRRTGSDEQYF. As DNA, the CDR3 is TGTGCCAGCAGACGAACAGGGAGCGACGAGCAGTACTTC.

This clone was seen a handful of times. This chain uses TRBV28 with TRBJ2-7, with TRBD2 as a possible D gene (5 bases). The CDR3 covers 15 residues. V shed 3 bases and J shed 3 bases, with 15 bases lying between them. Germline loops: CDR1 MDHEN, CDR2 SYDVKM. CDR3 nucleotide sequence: TGTGCCAGCAGTTTCTCTTGGTCGGAGGACTACGAGCAGTACTTC. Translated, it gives CASSFSWSEDYEQYF.

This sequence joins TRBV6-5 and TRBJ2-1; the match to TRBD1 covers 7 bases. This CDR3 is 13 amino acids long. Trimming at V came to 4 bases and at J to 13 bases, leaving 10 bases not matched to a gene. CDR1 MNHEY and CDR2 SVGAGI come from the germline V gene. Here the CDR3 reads CASSSEDRSPQFF. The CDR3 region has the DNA TGTGCCAGCAGTTCCGAGGACAGGTCCCCACAGTTCTTC.

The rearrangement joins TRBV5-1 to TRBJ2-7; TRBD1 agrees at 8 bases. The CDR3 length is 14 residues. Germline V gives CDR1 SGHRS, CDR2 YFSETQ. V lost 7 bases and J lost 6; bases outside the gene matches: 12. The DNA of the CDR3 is TGCGCCAGCGGACACAGGACAGGGTTGGGCGAGCAGTACTTC. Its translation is CASGHRTGLGEQYF.

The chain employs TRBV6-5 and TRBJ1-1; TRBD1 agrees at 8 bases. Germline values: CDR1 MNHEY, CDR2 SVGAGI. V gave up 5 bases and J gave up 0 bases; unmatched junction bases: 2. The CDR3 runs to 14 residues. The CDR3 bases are TGTGCCAGCAGTCGACAGGGGATGAACACTGAAGCTTTCTTT. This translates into CASSRQGMNTEAFF.

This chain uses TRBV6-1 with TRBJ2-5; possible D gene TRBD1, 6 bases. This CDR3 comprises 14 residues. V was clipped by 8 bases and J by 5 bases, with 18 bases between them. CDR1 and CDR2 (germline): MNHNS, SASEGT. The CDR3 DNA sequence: TGTGCCAGCCAAAGGGGAAGGGGGTATGAGACCCAGTACTTC. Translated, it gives CASQRGRGYETQYF.